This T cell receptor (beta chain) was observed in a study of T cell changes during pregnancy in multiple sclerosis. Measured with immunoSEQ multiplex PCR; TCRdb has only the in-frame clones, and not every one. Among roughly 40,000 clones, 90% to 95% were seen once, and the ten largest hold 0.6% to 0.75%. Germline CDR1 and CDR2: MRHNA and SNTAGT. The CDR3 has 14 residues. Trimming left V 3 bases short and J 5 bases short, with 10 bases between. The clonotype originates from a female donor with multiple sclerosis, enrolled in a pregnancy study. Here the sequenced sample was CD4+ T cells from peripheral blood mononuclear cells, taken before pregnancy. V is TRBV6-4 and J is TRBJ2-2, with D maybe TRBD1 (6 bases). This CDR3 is CASSEQGSTGELFF. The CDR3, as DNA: TGTGCCAGCAGTGAACAGGGAAGTACCGGGGAGCTGTTTTTT.